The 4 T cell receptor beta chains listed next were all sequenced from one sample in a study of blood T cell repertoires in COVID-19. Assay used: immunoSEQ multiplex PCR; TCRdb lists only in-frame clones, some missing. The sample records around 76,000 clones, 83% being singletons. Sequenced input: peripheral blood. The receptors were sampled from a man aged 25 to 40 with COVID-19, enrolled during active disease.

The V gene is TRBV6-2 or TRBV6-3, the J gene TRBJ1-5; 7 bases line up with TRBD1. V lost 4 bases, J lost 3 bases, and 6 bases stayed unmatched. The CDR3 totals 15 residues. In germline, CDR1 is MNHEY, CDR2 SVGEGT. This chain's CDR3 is CASSWRGQVNQPQHF. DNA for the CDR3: TGTGCCAGCAGTTGGAGGGGGCAGGTCAATCAGCCCCAGCATTTT.

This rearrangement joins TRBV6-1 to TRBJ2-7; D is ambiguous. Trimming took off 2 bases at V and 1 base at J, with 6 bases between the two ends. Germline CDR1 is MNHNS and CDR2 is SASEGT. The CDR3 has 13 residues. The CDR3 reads CASSETVSYEQYF. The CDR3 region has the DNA TGTGCCAGCAGTGAAACAGTGTCCTACGAGCAGTACTTC.

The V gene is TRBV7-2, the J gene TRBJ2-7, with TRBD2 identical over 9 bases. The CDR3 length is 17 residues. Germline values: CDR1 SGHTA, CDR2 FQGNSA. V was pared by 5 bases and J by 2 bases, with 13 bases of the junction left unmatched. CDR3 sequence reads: CASSTPRVTSGTYEQYF. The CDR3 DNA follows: TGTGCCAGCAGCACCCCGCGGGTGACTAGCGGCACCTACGAGCAGTACTTC.

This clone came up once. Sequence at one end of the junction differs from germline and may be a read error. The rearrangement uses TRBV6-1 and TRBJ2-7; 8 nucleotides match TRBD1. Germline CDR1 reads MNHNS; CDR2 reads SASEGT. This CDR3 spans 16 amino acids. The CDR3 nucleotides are TGTGCCAGCAGTGACCCACGGACAGGGAGTGGGGCCCGCGAGCGCTTC. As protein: CASSDPRTGSGARERF.